Below are 20 T cell receptor beta chains sequenced from a single sample in a study of blood T cell repertoires in COVID-19. Sequencing used immunoSEQ multiplex PCR; TCRdb keeps in-frame clones, though not all of them. The sample shows 300,000 to 400,000 clones, about nine tenths of them seen only once. The sequencing sample was made of peripheral blood. These receptors were taken from a woman in her 70s with COVID-19, enrolled during active disease.

The rearrangement uses TRBV2 and TRBJ1-5, with TRBD1 matching over 10 bases. V dropped 4 bases and J dropped 7; count of bases not matched to a gene: 4. The CDR3 has 14 residues. The V gene's germline CDR1 is SNHLY and CDR2 FYNNEI. This chain's CDR3 is CASSVDRGWQPQHF. For the CDR3, the DNA is TGTGCCAGCAGTGTGGACAGGGGGTGGCAGCCCCAGCATTTT.

The sample holds one count of this clone. The chain carries TRBV4-3 and TRBJ2-2; D not resolved. Germline V gene lookup returns CDR1 LGHNA and CDR2 YSLEER. The CDR3 is made up of 15 amino acids. Between the trimmed V and J ends, which lost 4 bases and 1 base, there was a span of 10 bases. The CDR3 here is CASSPYFLNTGELFF. DNA of the CDR3: TGCGCCAGCAGCCCCTATTTTCTGAACACCGGGGAGCTGTTTTTT.

The CDR3 sequence is CASSLVPGDSEQFF. CDR3 DNA: TGTGCCAGCAGCTTAGTCCCGGGGGACAGTGAGCAGTTCTTC. The chain couples TRBV7-9 to TRBJ2-1; D perhaps matches TRBD1 (7 bases). The CDR3 has 14 amino acids. The germline V gene encodes CDR1 SEHNR and CDR2 FQNEAQ (reference sequence). Between the trimmed V and J ends, which lost 1 base and 9 bases, there was a span of 13 bases.

V usage is TRBV6-5 and J usage is TRBJ1-1; D gene ambiguous. Germline V CDR1 and CDR2: MNHEY, SVGAGI. V was trimmed by 2 bases and J by 8 bases, leaving 12 bases between them. This CDR3 spans 13 amino acids. For the CDR3, the DNA is TGTGCCAGCAGTTACCGCGGACTTGGGGAAGCTTTCTTT. It translates to CASSYRGLGEAFF.

This clone was seen a few times. The genes are TRBV19 and TRBJ1-1; perhaps TRBD1 as D (6 bases). Trimming removed 1 base from V and 1 base from J, with 16 bases in between. The CDR3 consists of 17 residues. CDR1 and CDR2 (germline): LNHDA, SQIVND (reference sequence). Here the CDR3 reads CASSIVSAGAKNTEAFF. CDR3 coding DNA: TGTGCCAGTAGTATAGTATCGGCAGGGGCGAAGAACACTGAAGCTTTCTTT.

The CDR3 spells CASSLRQGGQPQHF. The CDR3 nucleotides read TGTGCCAGCAGCTTAAGACAGGGTGGTCAGCCCCAGCATTTT. The V and J genes are TRBV7-8 and TRBJ1-5, with TRBD1 matching 7 bases. The germline V gene encodes CDR1 SGHVS and CDR2 FQNEAQ. This CDR3 has 14 amino acids. V shed 2 bases, J shed 6 bases, and the junction held 4 bases outside the gene matches.

The chain is built from TRBV4-3 and TRBJ2-7, with 7 bases aligning to TRBD2. The CDR3 is made up of 20 amino acids. J lost 0 bases, V lost 0 bases, and 17 bases had no gene match. Germline V gene lookup returns CDR1 LGHNA and CDR2 YSLEER. CDR3 loop: CASSQEGEGGAMSGSYEQYF. CDR3 coding DNA: TGCGCCAGCAGCCAAGAAGGGGAGGGCGGAGCTATGAGCGGCTCCTACGAGCAGTACTTC.

This chain connects TRBV11-2 to TRBJ2-2; 7 bases fit TRBD1. The CDR3 totals 15 residues. In germline, CDR1 is SGHAT, CDR2 FQNNGV. The J segment lost 1 base and the V segment lost 6 bases, leaving 5 bases of the junction unmatched. CDR3 loop: CASRRRQGNTGELFF. CDR3 in DNA: TGTGCCAGCAGACGCCGACAGGGGAACACCGGGGAGCTGTTTTTT.

This chain uses TRBV18 with TRBJ2-7, with D tentatively TRBD2 (6 bases). Trimming removed 2 bases at V and 6 bases at J, with 11 bases between. Per germline, CDR1 KGHSH and CDR2 LQKENI. The CDR3 sequence is 13 residues long. CDR3 amino acids: CASSPNNGGEQYF. In DNA, the CDR3 is TGTGCCAGCTCACCAAATAACGGGGGCGAGCAGTACTTC. Together with reference TRBV18 and TRBJ2-7, the CDR3 gives the full variable domain: NAGVMQNPRHLVRRRGQEARLRCSPMKGHSHVYWYRQLPEEGLKFMVYLQKENIIDESGMPKERFSAEFPKEGPSILRIQQVVRGDSAAYFCASSPNNGGEQYFGPGTRLTVT.

The chain has TRBV4-3 and TRBJ2-5; D remains ambiguous. This CDR3 has 13 residues. Trimming took off 0 bases at V and 3 bases at J, with 5 bases between the two ends. CDR1 and CDR2 (germline): LGHNA, YSLEER. The CDR3 region is CASSQDREETQYF. In DNA, the CDR3 is TGCGCCAGCAGCCAAGATCGAGAAGAGACCCAGTACTTC.

The genes are TRBV13 and TRBJ2-3; TRBD2 aligns across 12 bases. There are 18 residues in the CDR3. Trimming took 4 bases from V and 5 from J; bases not matched to a gene: 13. From germline, CDR1 is PRHDT and CDR2 FYEKMQ (reference sequence). CDR3 DNA sequence: TGTGCCAGCAGCTCGACTAGCGGGGGCCCTCAACCCGGAGATACGCAGTATTTT. Amino acid sequence: CASSSTSGGPQPGDTQYF.

This chain links TRBV19 with TRBJ2-7; 8 nucleotides match TRBD2. Germline CDR1 reads LNHDA; CDR2 reads SQIVND (reference sequence). CDR3 length equals 13 residues. Trimming removed 8 bases from V and 2 bases from J; junction bases left unmatched: 5. CDR3 bases: TGTGCCAGTCACCGGGAGGGGACCTACGAGCAGTACTTC. Residues: CASHREGTYEQYF.

This chain joins TRBV2 and TRBJ1-1; the D gene is possibly TRBD1 (5 bases). CDR3 length: 13 residues. V was pared by 9 bases and J by 0 bases, with 11 bases between. Germline V gene lookup returns CDR1 SNHLY and CDR2 FYNNEI. CDR3 nucleotide sequence: TGTGCCAGTCACCGGGACTTGAACACTGAAGCTTTCTTT. This codes for CASHRDLNTEAFF.

CDR3 in amino acids: CASSFYSRYEQYF. The CDR3 DNA sequence: TGTGCCAGCAGTTTTTATTCCCGCTACGAGCAGTACTTC. The chain recombines TRBV28 with TRBJ2-7; no clear D gene. The germline V gene has CDR1 MDHEN and CDR2 SYDVKM. This CDR3 spans 13 amino acids. V lost 3 bases and J lost 3, with 9 bases in between.

Remarks on this clone: A junction end diverges from the germline sequence, so it may reflect a read error. This rearrangement joins TRBV5-1 to TRBJ1-1; a possible D gene is TRBD1 (5 bases). Germline CDR1 reads SGHRS; CDR2 reads YFSETQ. The CDR3 loop spans 17 amino acids. CDR3 in amino acids: CASSLQPNPRQNNEAFF. The CDR3 DNA is TGCGCCAGCAGCTTGCAGCCCAATCCCCGACAGAACAATGAAGCTTTCTTT.

V usage is TRBV2 and J usage is TRBJ1-1; D is possibly TRBD1 (5 bases). The germline V and J ends were trimmed by 10 bases and 0 bases, with 12 bases remaining between them. CDR1 is SNHLY and CDR2 is FYNNEI in the germline V gene. The CDR3 sequence is 13 residues long. The CDR3 here is CANRSGLNTEAFF. The CDR3, as DNA: TGTGCCAATCGGTCAGGGCTGAACACTGAAGCTTTCTTT.

As concerns this clone: The identical CDR3 is also encoded by other nucleotide sequences in the sample. This sequence joins TRBV12-3 or TRBV12-4 and TRBJ2-3; D is uncertain. V was trimmed by 3 bases and J by 1 base, leaving 5 bases between them. The CDR3 runs 13 residues. The chain's CDR3 is CASSLTGTDTQYF. The CDR3 region has the DNA TGTGCCAGCAGTTTGACTGGCACAGATACGCAGTATTTT.

The chain uses TRBV28 and TRBJ1-2; 10 bases align to TRBD1. With 7 bases clipped from V and 2 bases from J, the junction kept 7 bases outside the gene matches. Looked up from germline, CDR1 is MDHEN and CDR2 is SYDVKM. The CDR3 has 15 residues. CDR3 coding DNA: TGTGCCAGCACCCTATTGGGACAGGGGAACTATGGCTACACCTTC. It specifies CASTLLGQGNYGYTF.

The chain has TRBV19 and TRBJ1-1; 7 bases are shared with TRBD1. The germline V gene encodes CDR1 LNHDA and CDR2 SQIVND (reference sequence). The CDR3 runs 14 residues. V lost 6 bases to trimming and J lost 5 bases; unmatched junction nucleotides: 9. CDR3 in DNA: TGTGCCAGTAGCCTCACAGGGGTTGGGACTGAAGCTTTCTTT. It is translated as CASSLTGVGTEAFF.

This clone appeared once. The chain couples TRBV7-2 to TRBJ2-2; 10 nucleotides match TRBD1. V gave up 5 bases and J gave up 6 bases; unmatched junction bases: 3. This CDR3 region has 14 residues. The germline V gene encodes CDR1 SGHTA and CDR2 FQGNSA. The CDR3 is CASSVTGGPGELFF. CDR3 DNA: TGTGCCAGCAGCGTGACAGGGGGCCCCGGGGAGCTGTTTTTT.